The rows below give T cell receptor beta chains drawn from one sample of a study of blood T cell repertoires in COVID-19. Profiled with immunoSEQ multiplex PCR; TCRdb holds only in-frame clones, not every one. This sample carries 95,000 to 120,000 clones, about 85% of them seen once, and the ten largest clones take roughly 4%. Sequences were obtained from peripheral blood. Receptors originate from a woman aged 65 to 85 with acute or convalescent COVID-19. The CDR3 runs from the conserved cysteine through the conserved F or W. A D gene is named only where the DNA matches it firmly. Rows give clone size only sometimes, using once, few, many, or a class for an expanded clone.

>TRBD2|NA|TRBV7-9|TRBJ2-5
CASSRSGLATFQETQYF
TGTGCCAGCAGCCGTTCTGGACTAGCGACCTTCCAAGAGACCCAGTACTTC
>TRBD1|NA|TRBV5-1|TRBJ1-1
CASSFLQGGRTEAFF
TGCGCCAGCAGCTTTTTACAGGGGGGTCGAACTGAAGCTTTCTTT
>TRBD1|NA|TRBV29-1|TRBJ1-2
CSVWGQTLYGYTF
TGCAGCGTATGGGGACAGACCCTCTATGGCTACACCTTC
>TRBD2|NA|TRBV5-1|TRBJ2-1
CASSTGTSGRLYNEQFF
TGCGCCAGCAGCACAGGGACTAGCGGGAGGCTATACAATGAGCAGTTCTTC
>TRBD2|NA|TRBV9|TRBJ2-2
CASSGLAGNTGELFF
TGTGCCAGCAGCGGACTAGCGGGTAACACCGGGGAGCTGTTTTTT
>NA|once|TRBV20-1|TRBJ1-5
CSASEGTGQPQHF
TGCAGTGCTAGTGAGGGAACAGGTCAGCCCCAGCATTTT
>NA|NA|TRBV4-1|TRBJ1-1
CASRLRDIGNTEAFF
TGCGCCAGCAGGCTCCGGGACATCGGGAACACTGAAGCTTTCTTT
>NA|once|TRBV5-1|TRBJ2-3
CASSAGKITDTQYF
TGCGCCAGCAGCGCCGGGAAAATCACAGATACGCAGTATTTT
>NA|NA|TRBV6-6|TRBJ1-6
CASSYSNTAYNSPLHF
TGTGCCAGCAGTTACTCCAATACAGCCTATAATTCACCCCTCCACTTT
>TRBD1|NA|TRBV9|TRBJ1-2
CASSVGTGAGGYTF
TGTGCCAGCAGCGTAGGAACAGGGGCCGGCGGCTACACCTTC
>NA|NA|TRBV20-1|TRBJ2-1
CSASFSASSDEQFF
TGCAGTGCTAGTTTTAGCGCCTCCTCGGATGAGCAGTTCTTC
>NA|NA|TRBV4-1|TRBJ1-5
CASSHPRRGASNQPQHF
TGCGCCAGCAGCCACCCCCGCCGGGGGGCTAGCAATCAGCCCCAGCATTTT